This TCR beta chain came from a study of blood T cells in healthy people across ages. About the research overall: About one barcoded beta molecule per two T cells was captured by template switching. The study, taken as a whole, reports: Strongly correlated with naive T cell percentage was TCR beta diversity.

Points on this clonotype: Its target is unknown.

Sample-barcoded 5' priming and a J-beta primer mix drove a second PCR of about 6 to 11 cycles. TCRdb redid the calling of the 5' RACE reads with MiXCR, one entry per CDR3 protein. This sample yields about 1,400,000 distinct CDR3 sequences, of which 59% are seen a single time; 5% to 7% belongs to the top ten. The clonotype was recovered from a man aged 18 to 30 in good health. Input material: blood.

The CDR3 sequence is CATRPGGGTETQYF. In DNA form, the CDR3 reads TGTGCCACCCGCCCTGGGGGAGGTACGGAGACCCAGTACTTC. The rearrangement uses TRBV10-3 and TRBJ2-7, with D possibly matching TRBD2 (6 bases). The tail of the sequence fits TRBJ2-5 better, so the J call may be wrong. The CDR3 contains 14 residues. Per the germline V gene, CDR1 is ENHRY and CDR2 is SYGVKD.